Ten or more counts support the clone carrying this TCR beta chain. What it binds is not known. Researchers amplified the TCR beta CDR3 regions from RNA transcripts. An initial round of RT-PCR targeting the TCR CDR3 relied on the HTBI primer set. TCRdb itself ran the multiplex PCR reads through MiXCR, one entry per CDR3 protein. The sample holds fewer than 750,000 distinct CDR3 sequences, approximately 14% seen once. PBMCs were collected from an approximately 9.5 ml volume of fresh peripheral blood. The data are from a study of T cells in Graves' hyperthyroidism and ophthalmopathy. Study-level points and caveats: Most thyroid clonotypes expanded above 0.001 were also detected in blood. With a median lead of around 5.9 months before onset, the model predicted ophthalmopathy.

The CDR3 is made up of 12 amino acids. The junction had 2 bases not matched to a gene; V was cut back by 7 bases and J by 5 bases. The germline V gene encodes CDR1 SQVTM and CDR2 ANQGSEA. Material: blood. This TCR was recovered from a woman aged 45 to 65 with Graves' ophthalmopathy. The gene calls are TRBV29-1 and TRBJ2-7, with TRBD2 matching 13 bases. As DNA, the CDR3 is TGCAGCGGAGGACTAGCGGGAGACGAGCAGTACTTC. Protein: CSGGLAGDEQYF.